Sequencing of this T cell receptor beta chain was carried out in a study of regulatory T cells in long-lasting Graves disease. This clonotype turned up a few times. Its target is unknown. General observations from the study: There was favoring of TRBV28, TRBJ1-2 and TRBJ2-5 in persistent disease. Newly diagnosed patients shared more than 750 public clonotypes; persistent patients shared approximately 2,700.

To make TCR beta libraries, researchers used iRepertoire HTBI primers and Arm-PCR of CDR3 regions. TCRdb re-analysed the multiplex PCR reads in MiXCR, keeping a single row per CDR3 protein. Of approximately 290,000 distinct CDR3 sequences listed, 22% are singletons. This sample's time point: persistent/refractory GD, antithyroid drugs over 5 years with positive TRAb. The TCR library was made from RNA that had been extracted from PBMCs in TRIzol. CDR1 and CDR2 (germline): MNHEY, SVGAGI. V dropped 0 bases and J dropped 2 bases, with 11 bases sitting between them. This CDR3 has 15 residues. Sample: peripheral blood mononuclear cells (PBMCs), taken when the disease was refractory, from a patient treated with antithyroid drugs. This chain connects TRBV6-5 to TRBJ2-7, with D possibly matching TRBD1 (6 bases). The clonotype comes from a female donor with Graves disease. The CDR3: CASSYSGATAYEQYF. Written as DNA, the CDR3 is TGTGCCAGCAGTTACTCGGGGGCGACAGCCTACGAGCAGTACTTC.